The rows below give T cell receptor beta chains drawn from one sample of a study of long-term antiretroviral therapy in people with HIV. TCRdb's table, derived via immunoSEQ multiplex PCR, lists solely in-frame clones and lacks some. This sample has roughly 30,000 clones, with about 90% found just once. Sequenced material: unsorted PBMCs, taken 3.2 years before starting antiretroviral therapy. These receptors all come from a man aged 45-65 years with HIV. Both conserved end residues are part of each CDR3. Rows give clone size only sometimes, using once, few, many, or a class for an expanded clone.

v_call clone_size cdr3_aa
TRBV2 few CASSGTERPQHF
TRBV4-3 - CASSQEPTGVNEQYF
TRBV9 - CASSVLPDRLETQYF
TRBV19 few CASSIRSVYEQYF
TRBV30 - CAWSSWSTGELFF
TRBV19 - CASSIEAKLAAGVSEQFF
TRBV7-9 - CASSLTGPSTYNEQFF
TRBV5-4 - CASSAPGHPNDGELFF
TRBV10-1 once CASSGTTDTGELFF
TRBV5-1 - CASSAKTGYTEAFF
TRBV20-1 - CSALGQSEQYF
TRBV9 - CASSGRQGLTEKLFF
TRBV7-8 - CASSFTIQLNQPQHF
TRBV7-2 once CASSINRQGAGGELFF
TRBV5-1 - CASSLGLRTGSGEQYF
TRBV30 - CAWTTGQGDQPQHF
TRBV5-1 - CASTGPMNTEAFF
TRBV7-9 - CASSFRDRGVRAEAFF
TRBV5-1 - CASSLVQETQYF
TRBV5-5 - CASSLESLEQYF
TRBV4-1 - CASSQDRGNQPQHF
TRBV6-6 once CASHKGLSNEKLFF
TRBV6-5 once CASRATGYGYTF
TRBV4-1 - CASSQAVQGAYEQYF
TRBV5-4 - CAIPREGPYGYTF